This T cell receptor (beta chain) is drawn from a study of T cell repertoires in cytomegalovirus infection. This clonotype has ten or more counts. This CDR3 region has 12 residues. Germline-derived CDR1 and CDR2 are SEHNR and FQNEAQ (reference sequence). V lost 6 bases, J lost 9 bases, and 13 bases lay in between. TCRdb itself ran the reads through MiXCR, one entry per CDR3 protein. The table includes 400,000 to 550,000 distinct CDR3 sequences, around 11% detected once. The source is a human donor in good health (CMV status not recorded). Some clones in this sample may be carry-over from other donors' samples. The V and J genes are TRBV7-9 and TRBJ2-3; D is undetermined. The sample was PBMCs. CDR3: CASSSSDLTQYF. The DNA for the CDR3 is TGTGCCAGCAGTTCGTCTGACTTGACGCAGTATTTT.